These T cell receptor beta chains were read from a single sample in a study of beta chain features in type 1 diabetes. Profiling relied on immunoSEQ multiplex PCR, and the TCRdb table lists in-frame clones only, not all of them. Here the sample spans 400,000 to 450,000 clones, more than 11% being singletons. The sample taken for sequencing was naive CD4+ T cells from blood. These receptors all stem from a man in his thirties or forties in good health. The CDR3 runs from the conserved cysteine through the conserved F or W. D genes are given only for firm matches. A row's size may be missing; if present it is once, few, many or a size class.

size,D,V,J,CDR3,DNA
.,.,TRBV13,TRBJ2-1,CASSFSIPGRGHDNEQFF,TGTGCCAGCAGCTTTTCGATACCCGGGCGGGGGCACGACAATGAGCAGTTCTTC
.,.,TRBV30,TRBJ1-2,CAWSSQAYYGYTF,TGTGCCTGGAGTAGTCAGGCCTACTATGGCTACACCTTC
few,TRBD1,TRBV7-9,TRBJ2-7,CASNPGTGSYEQYF,TGTGCCAGCAACCCCGGGACAGGGTCCTACGAGCAGTACTTC
few,TRBD2,TRBV7-2,TRBJ2-5,CASSRLAGGGETQYF,TGTGCCAGCAGCCGACTAGCGGGGGGAGGAGAGACCCAGTACTTC
.,TRBD1,TRBV10-3,TRBJ2-5,CAISGTAVQETQYF,TGTGCCATCAGCGGGACAGCAGTACAAGAGACCCAGTACTTC
few,TRBD2,TRBV29-1,TRBJ2-1,CSVGASGRAIYNEQFF,TGCAGCGTTGGGGCTAGCGGGAGGGCTATATACAATGAGCAGTTCTTC
.,TRBD1,TRBV29-1,TRBJ1-2,CSVGGQGAIGYTF,TGCAGCGTTGGGGGACAGGGGGCGATTGGCTACACCTTC
few,.,TRBV20-1,TRBJ1-2,CSPSNYGYTF,TGCAGTCCGAGTAACTATGGCTACACCTTC
few,.,TRBV9,TRBJ2-6,CASGGGTLSGANVLTF,TGTGCCAGCGGCGGAGGAACACTATCTGGGGCCAACGTCCTGACTTTC
few,.,TRBV5-4,TRBJ2-3,CASSTRDRTDTQYF,TGTGCCAGCAGCACCCGAGATCGCACAGATACGCAGTATTTT
.,.,TRBV4-3,TRBJ2-7,CASSQDLLGPYEQYF,TGCGCCAGCAGCCAAGATTTATTAGGCCCCTACGAGCAGTACTTC
.,.,TRBV5-4,TRBJ2-6,CASTQGGVGTGANVLTF,TGTGCCAGCACCCAGGGGGGCGTAGGCACGGGGGCCAACGTCCTGACTTTC
.,.,TRBV19,TRBJ1-1,CASSVGSGTEAFF,TGTGCCAGTAGCGTCGGGTCGGGCACTGAAGCTTTCTTT
.,TRBD1,TRBV29-1,TRBJ1-1,CSGEDRRNTEAFF,TGCAGCGGTGAGGACAGGAGGAACACTGAAGCTTTCTTT
.,TRBD2,TRBV7-2,TRBJ2-1,CASSSTRAGGNEQFF,TGTGCCAGCAGCTCGACCAGGGCGGGAGGGAATGAGCAGTTCTTC
.,.,TRBV12-5,TRBJ2-7,CASGLASGAYEQYF,TGTGCTAGTGGTTTGGCATCAGGAGCCTACGAGCAGTACTTC
few,TRBD1,TRBV4-1,TRBJ2-7,CASSHPGQNIEQYF,TGCGCCAGCAGCCACCCGGGACAGAATATCGAGCAGTACTTC
few,TRBD1,TRBV7-2,TRBJ2-3,CASSLPPRTGEDTQYF,TGTGCCAGCAGCTTACCCCCGAGGACAGGCGAAGATACGCAGTATTTT
.,.,TRBV4-3,TRBJ1-4,CASSQEQGEKLFF,TGCGCCAGCAGCCAGGAGCAGGGTGAAAAACTGTTTTTT
few,TRBD1,TRBV10-3,TRBJ1-5,CAISQGNRNQPQHF,TGTGCCATCTCACAGGGGAATCGAAATCAGCCCCAGCATTTT
.,.,TRBV6-5,TRBJ2-3,CASSLRGLGDTQYF,TGTGCCAGCAGCCTAAGGGGGTTGGGAGATACGCAGTATTTT
few,TRBD1,TRBV29-1,TRBJ2-1,CSVDLTGVYNEQFF,TGCAGCGTTGATCTGACAGGGGTTTACAATGAGCAGTTCTTC
.,TRBD2,TRBV5-4,TRBJ2-7,CASSAGGLASGYEQYF,TGTGCCAGCAGCGCCGGGGGACTAGCGTCTGGGTACGAGCAGTACTTC
.,TRBD1,TRBV5-6,TRBJ2-1,CASNPIAPRDRVYNEQFF,TGTGCCAGCAACCCTATAGCCCCCCGGGACAGGGTGTACAATGAGCAGTTCTTC
.,TRBD2,TRBV4-3,TRBJ2-3,CASSHPTSGSTDTQYF,TGCGCCAGCAGCCATCCTACTAGCGGTAGCACAGATACGCAGTATTTT
few,.,TRBV20-1,TRBJ2-5,CSASTEAAQYF,TGCAGTGCTAGTACGGAAGCGGCCCAGTACTTC
.,TRBD1,TRBV6-1,TRBJ1-2,CASSGSPGQYGYTF,TGTGCCAGCAGTGGATCCCCGGGACAGTATGGCTACACCTTC
few,.,TRBV7-9,TRBJ1-1,CASSLEHTEAFF,TGTGCCAGCAGCTTAGAGCACACTGAAGCTTTCTTT
.,.,TRBV19,TRBJ1-4,CASSIWGKGDEKLFF,TGTGCCAGTAGTATCTGGGGAAAGGGGGATGAAAAACTGTTTTTT
few,.,TRBV4-3,TRBJ2-3,CASSPLGGTTDTQYF,TGCGCCAGCAGCCCGCTCGGCGGAACCACAGATACGCAGTATTTT
.,TRBD2,TRBV4-3,TRBJ2-3,CASSQSSGLGSTDTQYF,TGCGCCAGCAGCCAATCGTCGGGACTAGGGTCCACAGATACGCAGTATTTT
few,TRBD2,TRBV7-2,TRBJ2-3,CASSLRTSGTSDTQYF,TGTGCCAGCAGCTTACGGACTAGCGGTACTTCAGATACGCAGTATTTT
.,.,TRBV7-2,TRBJ2-7,CASSQGESYEQYF,TGTGCCAGCAGCCAAGGTGAAAGCTACGAGCAGTACTTC
few,.,TRBV5-1,TRBJ1-1,CASSLGEGWPEAFF,TGCGCCAGCAGCTTAGGGGAAGGGTGGCCTGAAGCTTTCTTT
.,.,TRBV4-3,TRBJ1-2,CASSQQVWNGYTF,TGCGCCAGCAGCCAACAGGTTTGGAATGGCTACACCTTC
.,TRBD1,TRBV6-5,TRBJ2-3,CASSYAGQATDTQYF,TGTGCCAGCAGTTACGCGGGACAGGCCACAGATACGCAGTATTTT
.,.,TRBV7-9,TRBJ2-5,CASSLISRQETQYF,TGTGCCAGCAGCTTAATTTCGCGACAAGAGACCCAGTACTTC
.,TRBD2,TRBV7-8,TRBJ2-5,CASSATGTSGETQYF,TGTGCCAGCAGCGCAACCGGGACTAGTGGTGAGACCCAGTACTTC
few,.,TRBV7-2,TRBJ1-2,CASSLFRDPGFKYGYTF,TGTGCCAGCAGCTTATTCCGGGACCCGGGATTTAAATATGGCTACACCTTC
few,TRBD1,TRBV9,TRBJ1-1,CASSVGQGYTEAFF,TGTGCCAGCAGCGTAGGACAGGGTTACACTGAAGCTTTCTTT
.,TRBD2,TRBV2,TRBJ2-7,CASSLMRGNEQYF,TGTGCCAGCAGCCTCATGCGGGGGAACGAGCAGTACTTC
few,.,TRBV29-1,TRBJ1-1,CSAAGMNTEAFF,TGCAGCGCCGCCGGGATGAACACTGAAGCTTTCTTT
.,.,TRBV5-1,TRBJ2-3,CASSLAAGVSDTQYF,TGCGCCAGCAGCTTGGCCGCAGGGGTTTCAGATACGCAGTATTTT
few,.,TRBV6-5,TRBJ2-1,CASRASGDNEQFF,TGTGCCAGCAGAGCCTCCGGGGACAATGAGCAGTTCTTC
.,.,TRBV2,TRBJ1-1,CASRPEVNTEAFF,TGTGCCAGCCGCCCAGAGGTGAACACTGAAGCTTTCTTT
.,.,TRBV29-1,TRBJ1-1,CSVEDMDRLNTEAFF,TGCAGCGTTGAAGATATGGACAGACTGAACACTGAAGCTTTCTTT
few,TRBD2,TRBV7-2,TRBJ2-5,CASSLNERGGQETQYF,TGTGCCAGCAGCTTAAACGAGCGGGGGGGCCAAGAGACCCAGTACTTC
few,TRBD1,TRBV30,TRBJ1-5,CAWSLTGRQGQPQHF,TGTGCCTGGAGTCTGACAGGGAGGCAAGGTCAGCCCCAGCATTTT
.,TRBD1,TRBV2,TRBJ1-5,CASSVEGASNQPQHF,TGTGCCAGCAGTGTAGAGGGGGCGAGCAATCAGCCCCAGCATTTT
few,.,TRBV9,TRBJ2-7,CASSPSWASSYEQYF,TGTGCCAGCAGCCCATCCTGGGCCAGTAGCTACGAGCAGTACTTC
.,.,TRBV20-1,TRBJ2-5,CSASAEETQYF,TGCAGTGCTAGCGCTGAAGAGACCCAGTACTTC
.,TRBD1,TRBV27,TRBJ1-4,CASSLGQGGKLFF,TGTGCCAGCAGTTTGGGCCAGGGGGGAAAACTGTTTTTT
.,TRBD1,TRBV12-5,TRBJ1-2,CASGPDRVVYGYTF,TGTGCTAGTGGCCCAGACAGGGTCGTCTATGGCTACACCTTC
few,.,TRBV30,TRBJ1-1,CACSSGFFGEAFF,TGTGCCTGCTCCTCAGGGTTCTTCGGTGAAGCTTTCTTT
.,.,TRBV5-6,TRBJ1-3,CASSSRGGGNTIYF,TGTGCCAGCAGCTCCCGTGGGGGCGGAAACACCATATATTTT